Listed below are T cell receptor beta chains from one sample, sequenced in a study of blood T cells in healthy people across ages. TCRdb redid the calling of the 5' RACE reads with MiXCR, one entry per CDR3 protein. This sample has about 750,000 distinct CDR3 sequences, with about 55% found just once. The sequencing input was blood. These receptors were collected from a man at least 80 years old in good health. CDR3s leave out the opening cysteine and the closing phenylalanine or tryptophan. The order of the fields is V gene, J gene, CDR3 protein.

>TRBV11-1|-
AGSPGQEASYEQY
>TRBV7-2|-
ASSLDGGRLDEQY
>TRBV9|TRBJ2-1
ASSVATSGRANGEQF
>TRBV29-1|TRBJ1-4
SVIRTNNEKLF
>TRBV7-9|TRBJ1-1
ASSFAKPEAF
>TRBV24-1|TRBJ2-1
ATSVSTANYNEQF
>TRBV29-1|TRBJ2-4
SCRYRGREQY
>TRBV5-1|TRBJ2-6
ASSHVIGRPSSGANVLT
>TRBV10-3|TRBJ2-1
AISESRDRGYNEQF
>TRBV5-6|TRBJ1-2
ASSLGRGAFYGYT
>TRBV20-1|TRBJ2-1
SALAGGLSSSYNEQF
>TRBV15|TRBJ2-1
ATSRGQGDEQF
>TRBV6-1|TRBJ2-1
ASNTGVSSYNEQF
>TRBV11-1|TRBJ2-1
ASSVAAGGSLSGHEQF
>TRBV7-6|TRBJ1-1
ASSGGGATEAF
>TRBV7-3|TRBJ2-1
ASSSPLAGSEQF
>TRBV5-1|TRBJ2-7
ASSYTRSYEQY
>TRBV2|TRBJ2-5
ASAELRETQY
>TRBV5-1|TRBJ1-2
ASSQGHYGYT
>TRBV18|TRBJ1-1
ASSPSNRGPLNTEAF
>TRBV27|TRBJ1-2
ACSIDRVMGYT
>TRBV24-1|TRBJ1-2
ATSDPGTLYGYT
>TRBV5-6|TRBJ2-1
ASSIAHEQF
>TRBV5-1|TRBJ2-7
ASSLDAGSSYEQY
>TRBV2|TRBJ1-1
ASSAIIGQGAEAF
>TRBV7-9|TRBJ2-7
ASSGQGYREQY
>TRBV12-3/TRBV12-4|TRBJ2-3
ASRASGYTDTQY
>TRBV2|TRBJ2-3
ASNGQLADTQY
>TRBV7-9|TRBJ1-5
ASSLGTGPDQPQH
>TRBV2|TRBJ1-5
ASSGDRQRQPQH
>TRBV7-2|TRBJ2-5
ASSLAEPSYNEQY
>TRBV6-6|TRBJ2-1
ASSQKRGGYNEQF
>TRBV11-2|TRBJ1-6
ASSLQPGQGLH
>TRBV28|TRBJ2-7
ASSLSQGTTPY
>TRBV27|TRBJ1-5
ASRPTGEAQPQH
>TRBV27|TRBJ2-3
ASPQVTDTQY
>TRBV12-3/TRBV12-4|TRBJ2-7
ASSSSLTTPSYEQY
>TRBV4-1|TRBJ2-5
ASSQGLTSGYQETQY
>TRBV3-1|TRBJ2-1
ASRLLAGEGNEQF